The 5 T cell receptor beta chains given below trace back to one sample, sequenced in a study of CD8 T cells in Susac syndrome. The RNA, about 0.45 to 1 ug, was put through reverse transcription using random hexamers. One entry per CDR3 protein, called by TCRdb with MiXCR from the immunoSEQ multiplex PCR reads. This table holds tens of thousands of distinct CDR3 sequences, roughly 94% found once. Sequences were obtained from CD8+ T cells from PBMCs. These TCRs come from a human donor with Susac syndrome.

The genes are TRBV27 and TRBJ1-1; 10 positions match TRBD1. Germline lookup yields CDR1 MNHEY and CDR2 SMNVEV (reference sequence). V was pared by 8 bases and J by 0 bases, with 12 bases of the junction left unmatched. This CDR3 region has 17 residues. In DNA, the CDR3 is TGTGCCAGCTCGACAGGGGGCCTGAGTGGGGTGAACACTGAAGCTTTCTTT. It is translated as CASSTGGLSGVNTEAFF.

This sequence joins TRBV5-5 and TRBJ2-7, with D possibly TRBD2 on 6 matching bases. The germline V gene encodes CDR1 SGHKS and CDR2 YYEKEE (reference sequence). The CDR3 totals 14 residues. Deletions cut 5 bases from V and 2 bases from J, with 14 bases between. CDR3 residues: CASSPGLSPYEQYF. CDR3 bases: TGTGCCAGCAGTCCGGGACTTTCGCCCTACGAGCAGTACTTC.

The chain joins TRBV19 to TRBJ2-7, with TRBD2 as a possible D gene (6 bases). CDR1 and CDR2 (germline): LNHDA, SQIVND (reference sequence). CDR3 length: 13 amino acids. V lost 4 bases and J 2 bases, leaving 9 bases between the germline ends. This CDR3 is CASSTTGAYEQYF. The CDR3 region has the DNA TGTGCCAGTAGTACGACGGGGGCCTACGAGCAGTACTTC.

The V gene is TRBV12-3 or TRBV12-4, the J gene TRBJ2-1; possibly TRBD1 for D (6 bases). V was clipped by 6 bases and J by 0 bases, with 12 bases between them. This CDR3 is built from 15 residues. The CDR3 reads CASSNRVGSYNEQFF. The CDR3 nucleotides read TGTGCCAGCAGCAACAGGGTGGGCTCCTACAATGAGCAGTTCTTC.

The V call is TRBV20-1, the J call TRBJ2-5; D may be TRBD2 (5 bases). This CDR3 contains 16 residues. CDR1 and CDR2 from the germline V gene are DFQATT and SNEGSKA (reference sequence). Trimming cost V 6 bases and J 3 bases, with 23 bases left between them. CDR3: CSAKPRPGFGEETQYF. CDR3 DNA: TGCAGTGCCAAGCCGCGCCCGGGGTTTGGGGAAGAGACCCAGTACTTC.